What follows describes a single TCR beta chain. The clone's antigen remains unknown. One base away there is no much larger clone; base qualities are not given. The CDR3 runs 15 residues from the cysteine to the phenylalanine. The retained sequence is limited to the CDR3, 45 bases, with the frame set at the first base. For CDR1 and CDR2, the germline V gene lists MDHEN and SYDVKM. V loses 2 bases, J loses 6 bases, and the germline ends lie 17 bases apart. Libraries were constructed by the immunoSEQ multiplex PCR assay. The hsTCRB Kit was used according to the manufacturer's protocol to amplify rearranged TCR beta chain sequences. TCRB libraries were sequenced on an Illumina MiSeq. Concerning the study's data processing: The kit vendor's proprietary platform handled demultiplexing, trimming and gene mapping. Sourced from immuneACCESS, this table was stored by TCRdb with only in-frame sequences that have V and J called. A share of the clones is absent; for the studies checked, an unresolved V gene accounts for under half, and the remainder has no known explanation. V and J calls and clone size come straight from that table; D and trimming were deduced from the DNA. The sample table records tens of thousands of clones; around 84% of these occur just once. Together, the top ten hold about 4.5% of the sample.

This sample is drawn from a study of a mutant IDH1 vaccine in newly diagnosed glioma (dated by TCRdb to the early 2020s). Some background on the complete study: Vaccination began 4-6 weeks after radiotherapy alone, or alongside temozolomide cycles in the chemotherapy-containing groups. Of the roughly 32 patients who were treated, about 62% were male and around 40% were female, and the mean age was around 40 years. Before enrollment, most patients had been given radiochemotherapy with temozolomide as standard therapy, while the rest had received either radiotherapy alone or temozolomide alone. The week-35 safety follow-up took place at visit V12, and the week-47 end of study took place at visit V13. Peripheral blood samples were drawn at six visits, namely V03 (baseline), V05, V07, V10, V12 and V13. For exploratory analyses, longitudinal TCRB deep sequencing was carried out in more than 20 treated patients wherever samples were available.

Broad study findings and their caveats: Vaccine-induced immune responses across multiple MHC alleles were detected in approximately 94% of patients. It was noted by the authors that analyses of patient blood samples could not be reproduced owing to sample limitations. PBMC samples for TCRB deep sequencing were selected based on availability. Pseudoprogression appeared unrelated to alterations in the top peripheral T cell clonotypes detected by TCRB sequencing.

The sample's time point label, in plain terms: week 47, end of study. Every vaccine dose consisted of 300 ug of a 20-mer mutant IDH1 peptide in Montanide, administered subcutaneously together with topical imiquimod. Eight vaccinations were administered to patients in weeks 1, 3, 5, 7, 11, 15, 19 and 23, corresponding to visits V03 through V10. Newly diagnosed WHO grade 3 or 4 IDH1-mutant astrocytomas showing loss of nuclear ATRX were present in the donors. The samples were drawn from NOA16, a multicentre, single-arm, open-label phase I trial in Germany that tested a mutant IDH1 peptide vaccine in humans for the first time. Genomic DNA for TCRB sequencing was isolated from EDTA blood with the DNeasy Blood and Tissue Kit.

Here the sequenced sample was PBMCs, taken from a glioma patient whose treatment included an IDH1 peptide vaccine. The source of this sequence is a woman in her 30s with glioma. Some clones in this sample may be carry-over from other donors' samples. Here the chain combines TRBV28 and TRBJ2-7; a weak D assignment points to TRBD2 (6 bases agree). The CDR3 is CASSLTGRVGGEQYF. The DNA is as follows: TGTGCCAGCAGTTTAACCGGACGGGTCGGGGGCGAGCAGTACTTC.